The table lists the clone carrying this TCR beta chain with a few counts. Its target is unknown. Prior to thyroid surgery, none of the patients had received any treatment. These data originate in a study of metastatic and nonmetastatic thyroid tumors. Study-wide context: A comparison of repertoires was made across blood and tumor or nodule tissue from malignant and benign thyroid patients.

Per the study methods: Clinicopathological groups differed in CDR3, with these differences serving to build a distant-metastasis classifier for papillary thyroid cancer. TCRdb re-processed the PCR reads through MiXCR. These V and J calls rely on TCRdb rather than the paper's analysis. The data hold about 23,000 clones, with about a quarter observed a single time. CDR1 is MNHNS and CDR2 is SASEGT in the germline V gene. The CDR3 loop spans 16 amino acids. Between the trimmed V and J ends, which lost 1 base and 6 bases, there was a span of 17 bases. Overall study results and limits: Malignant thyroid tumors reportedly exceeded benign nodules significantly in TCR beta diversity, with the difference appearing in blood and tumor.

The source material was tumor tissue. The receptor was derived from a female donor with papillary thyroid cancer or a benign thyroid nodule (not recorded which). Some clones in this sample may be carry-over from other donors' samples. V usage is TRBV6-1 and J usage is TRBJ2-3, with a weak D call TRBD2 (6 bases). In DNA form, the CDR3 reads TGTGCCAGCAGTGAAGAGTGTACCGGGGGTTGCGATACGCAGTATTTT. Translating it yields CASSEECTGGCDTQYF.